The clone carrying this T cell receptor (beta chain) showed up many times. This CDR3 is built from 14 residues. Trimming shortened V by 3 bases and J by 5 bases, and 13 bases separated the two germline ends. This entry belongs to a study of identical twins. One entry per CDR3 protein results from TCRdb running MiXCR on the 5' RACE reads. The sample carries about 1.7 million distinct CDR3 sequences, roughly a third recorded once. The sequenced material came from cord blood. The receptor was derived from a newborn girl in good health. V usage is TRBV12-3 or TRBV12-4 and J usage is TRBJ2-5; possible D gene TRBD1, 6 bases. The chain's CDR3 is CASSLSGAFETQYF. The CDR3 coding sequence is TGTGCCAGCAGTTTGTCAGGGGCTTTCGAGACCCAGTACTTC.